One sample yielded the 10 T cell receptor beta chains listed below, sequenced in a study of T-cell memory formation after mild COVID-19. TCRdb redid the calling of the 5' RACE reads with MiXCR, one entry per CDR3 protein. The table has 210,000 or so distinct CDR3 sequences, around 16% seen once. Sequenced input: PBMCs or a T cell subset sorted from them (not recorded which). The receptor source for this set is an adult woman who had mild COVID-19 (a few samples of this study predate the infection). Cell type and time point are not known.

This clonotype has a handful of counts. The chain carries TRBV20-1 and TRBJ2-7; D is possibly TRBD2 (6 bases). Per the germline V gene, CDR1 is DFQATT and CDR2 is SNEGSKA (reference sequence). The CDR3 loop spans 13 amino acids. The germline V and J ends were trimmed by 6 bases and 7 bases, with 19 bases remaining between them. Here the CDR3 reads CSATKRAREEQYF. CDR3 nucleotides: TGCAGTGCCACAAAGAGAGCTCGGGAGGAGCAGTACTTC.

This clonotype appeared a few times. The chain has TRBV4-3 and TRBJ1-2; D is possibly TRBD1 (6 bases). The length of the CDR3 is 17 residues. Germline V gene lookup returns CDR1 LGHNA and CDR2 YSLEER. The V and J ends lost 0 bases and 4 bases respectively, with 18 bases between them. CDR3 residues: CASSQDGPQTGFYGYTF. Written as DNA, the CDR3 is TGCGCCAGCAGCCAAGATGGCCCCCAGACAGGTTTCTATGGCTACACCTTC.

This clonotype was counted many times. The V gene is TRBV5-5, the J gene TRBJ2-1, with 8 bases fitting TRBD1. CDR1 is SGHKS and CDR2 is YYEKEE in the germline V gene (reference sequence). Trimming at V came to 4 bases and at J to 0 bases, leaving 3 bases not matched to a gene. The CDR3 is made up of 15 amino acids. The CDR3 sequence is CASSVQGASYNEQFF. CDR3 sequence (DNA): TGTGCCAGCAGCGTCCAGGGGGCCTCCTACAATGAGCAGTTCTTC.

CDR3 protein: CSAQKTRFVGNEQFF. CDR3 DNA: TGCAGTGCTCAAAAGACTCGGTTTGTGGGCAATGAGCAGTTCTTC. The J gene is TRBJ2-1, the V gene TRBV20-1; D not certain. Trimming took off 5 bases at V and 6 bases at J, with 20 bases between the two ends. This CDR3 has 15 amino acids. In germline, CDR1 is DFQATT, CDR2 SNEGSKA (reference sequence).

This clonotype was seen a handful of times. The chain couples TRBV11-3 to TRBJ2-2, with a tentative D call TRBD2 (5 bases). Germline V gene sequence: CDR1 SGHNT, CDR2 YENEEA. This CDR3 has 15 residues. V dropped 1 base and J dropped 3 bases, with 9 bases sitting between them. This CDR3 reads CASSLGHGDTGELFF. CDR3 nucleotides: TGTGCCAGCAGCTTAGGGCACGGGGACACCGGGGAGCTGTTTTTT.

Many counts were recorded for this clonotype. The V gene is TRBV20-1, the J gene TRBJ1-2, with no clear D. The V and J ends lost 3 bases and 5 bases respectively, with 7 bases between them. Per the germline V gene, CDR1 is DFQATT and CDR2 is SNEGSKA (reference sequence). CDR3 size: 11 residues. The CDR3 spells CSASPGYGYTF. The CDR3 nucleotides read TGCAGTGCTAGCCCCGGATATGGCTACACCTTC.

This clonotype occurred many times. The CDR3, as DNA: TGTGCCAGTAGTATACAGGCGGACAATCAGCCCCAGCATTTT. The encoded protein is CASSIQADNQPQHF. The chain is built from TRBV19 and TRBJ1-5; unclear D gene. The CDR3 totals 14 residues. Germline values: CDR1 LNHDA, CDR2 SQIVND (reference sequence). The ends were cut back, 2 bases at V and 3 bases at J, with 8 bases in the middle.

This chain uses TRBV5-6 with TRBJ2-5; the D gene is possibly TRBD1 (6 bases). Trimming stripped 2 bases from V and 2 bases from J, with 13 bases between. The CDR3 sequence is 15 residues long. Germline loops: CDR1 SGHDT, CDR2 YYEEEE. The chain's CDR3 is CASSFSLQGQETQYF. In DNA form, the CDR3 reads TGTGCCAGCAGCTTTTCCCTACAGGGACAAGAGACCCAGTACTTC. Variable domain in full (rest from reference TRBV5-6 and TRBJ2-5): DAGVTQSPTHLIKTRGQQVTLRCSPKSGHDTVSWYQQALGQGPQFIFQYYEEEERQRGNFPDRFSGHQFPNYSSELNVNALLLGDSALYLCASSFSLQGQETQYFGPGTRLLVL.

This clonotype was seen only a few times. This chain links TRBV20-1 with TRBJ1-4, with D hard to call. The V end was cut by 1 base, the J end by 6 bases, with 15 bases between. Germline V gives CDR1 DFQATT, CDR2 SNEGSKA (reference sequence). This CDR3 has 15 amino acids. The CDR3 reads CSARGAWAGHEKLFF. CDR3 DNA: TGCAGTGCTAGAGGAGCTTGGGCAGGACATGAAAAACTGTTTTTT.

This clonotype was seen more than once but under ten times. J is TRBJ1-1 and V is TRBV27; D is possibly TRBD1 (6 bases). The germline V gene encodes CDR1 MNHEY and CDR2 SMNVEV (reference sequence). Trimming pared 1 base from V and 3 bases from J, leaving 15 bases between. There are 16 residues in the CDR3. In DNA, the CDR3 is TGTGCCAGCAGTTTATTCACGCGGGGGGCGGACACTGAAGCTTTCTTT. Translated, it gives CASSLFTRGADTEAFF.